Listed here are 20 T cell receptor beta chains from one sample, sequenced in a study of beta chain features in type 1 diabetes. The isolated RNA, all of it, was reverse transcribed, so expressed TCRB transcripts were what got sequenced. TCRdb's table, derived via immunoSEQ multiplex PCR, lists solely in-frame clones and lacks some. Of over 25,000 clones listed, approximately 55% are singletons. These receptors have no known antigen. Overall study findings and caveats: The study found moderately but significantly shorter TCRB CDR3s in all four CD4+ subsets of Type 1 diabetes patients.

Sequencing was carried out using Tregs from blood. All receptors come from a woman between 18 and 30 years old with type 1 diabetes.

This clone appeared a single time. The chain uses TRBV11-3 and TRBJ2-1, with 14 bases identical to TRBD2. Germline V gives CDR1 SGHNT, CDR2 YENEEA. The junction had 9 bases not matched to a gene; V was cut back by 4 bases and J by 13 bases. CDR3 length equals 15 residues. DNA of the CDR3: TGTGCCAGCAGCTCCGGGACTAGCGGGAGAGGGCTTCAGTTCTTC. This gives the protein CASSSGTSGRGLQFF.

The chain uses TRBV6-1 and TRBJ1-2, with TRBD1 identical over 7 bases. Germline loops: CDR1 MNHNS, CDR2 SASEGT. CDR3 size: 13 residues. Unmatched junction bases numbered 5, after V lost 6 bases and J lost 4 bases. The CDR3, as DNA: TGTGCCAGCAGGGGTGGACAGGCCTATGGCTACACCTTC. It translates to CASRGGQAYGYTF.

There are a few counts of this clone. The chain couples TRBV30 to TRBJ2-5, with 7 bases identical to TRBD1. Germline CDR1 is GTSNPN and CDR2 is SVGIG (reference sequence). After removal of 3 bases from V and 2 bases from J, the junction contained 12 bases not matched to a gene. The CDR3 is 16 residues long. The CDR3 DNA sequence: TGTGCCTGGAGGAGGGGAAAGAGGACAGGTCAAGAGACCCAGTACTTC. Protein: CAWRRGKRTGQETQYF.

The rearrangement uses TRBV11-2 and TRBJ2-3, with 8 nucleotides matching TRBD2. Unmatched junction bases numbered 6, after V lost 4 bases and J lost 6 bases. The CDR3 is 14 amino acids. Germline values: CDR1 SGHAT, CDR2 FQNNGV. The CDR3 bases are TGTGCCAGCAGCTCAGGACTAGCAAGGGATACGCAGTATTTT. It yields the protein CASSSGLARDTQYF.

The genes are TRBV5-1 and TRBJ2-3; TRBD2 might be the D (6 bases). The CDR3 is 13 residues long. V was shortened by 6 bases and J by 2 bases, with 10 bases between the two germline ends. CDR1 and CDR2 from the germline V gene are SGHRS and YFSETQ. CDR3 loop: CASKWRDTDTQYF. Written as DNA, the CDR3 is TGCGCCAGCAAGTGGAGGGACACAGATACGCAGTATTTT.

The chain employs TRBV5-6 and TRBJ1-2, with 9 nucleotides matching TRBD1. CDR1 is SGHDT, CDR2 YYEEEE, per germline. V shed 2 bases and J 8 bases; nucleotides not matched to a gene: 19. The CDR3 is made up of 18 amino acids. The CDR3 DNA reads as TGTGCCAGCAGCTTTTACTCCATACCGGGACAGGGTATCGACGGCTACACCTTC. This sequence encodes CASSFYSIPGQGIDGYTF.

The genes are TRBV18 and TRBJ2-5; TRBD1 matches 9 bases. The CDR3 totals 14 residues. The germline CDR1 and CDR2 sequences are KGHSH and LQKENI. The J segment lost 5 bases and the V segment lost 6 bases, leaving 7 bases of the junction unmatched. CDR3 nucleotides: TGTGCCAGCTCGCCGGGACAGGGTCGGGAGACCCAGTACTTC. It yields the protein CASSPGQGRETQYF. The variable domain in full, with the rest retrieved from reference TRBV18 and TRBJ2-5, is NAGVMQNPRHLVRRRGQEARLRCSPMKGHSHVYWYRQLPEEGLKFMVYLQKENIIDESGMPKERFSAEFPKEGPSILRIQQVVRGDSAAYFCASSPGQGRETQYFGPGTRLLVL.

The genes are TRBV18 and TRBJ2-7; 11 nucleotides align to TRBD1. The CDR3 runs to 17 residues. Trimming at V came to 3 bases and at J to 1 base, leaving 8 bases not matched to a gene. Germline lookup yields CDR1 KGHSH and CDR2 LQKENI. CDR3 in DNA: TGTGCCAGCTCACCCCCCGGGACAGGGGGACCTTCCTACGAGCAGTACTTC. Residues: CASSPPGTGGPSYEQYF.

The gene calls are TRBV28 and TRBJ2-1, with 9 bases identical to TRBD1. Germline-derived CDR1 and CDR2 are MDHEN and SYDVKM. V was clipped by 7 bases and J by 12 bases; unmatched bases: 13. This CDR3 has 14 residues. CDR3 protein: CASKPGQGRVGQFF. The CDR3 region has the DNA TGTGCCAGCAAACCGGGACAGGGACGGGTTGGGCAGTTCTTC.

The J gene is TRBJ2-1, the V gene TRBV5-1; D is unclear. CDR1 and CDR2 from the germline V gene are SGHRS and YFSETQ. The CDR3 loop spans 14 amino acids. Trimming removed 4 bases at V and 4 bases at J, with 12 bases between. CDR3 in DNA: TGCGCCAGCAGCCTTCCGACGGAGTACAATGAGCAGTTCTTC. Translation gives CASSLPTEYNEQFF.

V is TRBV5-1 and J is TRBJ2-2; D not certain. This CDR3 comprises 15 residues. The V end was cut by 3 bases, the J end by 0 bases, with 9 bases between. Per germline, CDR1 SGHRS and CDR2 YFSETQ. As DNA, the CDR3 is TGCGCCAGCAGCTCCGCGCCCTCGAACACCGGGGAGCTGTTTTTT. The encoded protein is CASSSAPSNTGELFF.

The rearrangement uses TRBV7-3 and TRBJ2-7; D remains unclear. From germline, CDR1 is SGHTA and CDR2 FQGTGA. Trimming removed 5 bases from V and 0 bases from J, with 5 bases in between. The CDR3 covers 12 residues. CDR3 sequence: CASSQDSYEQYF. For the CDR3, the DNA is TGTGCCAGCAGCCAGGACTCCTACGAGCAGTACTTC.

The chain's CDR3 is CASSLGQNNEKLFF. CDR3 in DNA: TGCGCCAGCAGCTTGGGACAGAATAATGAAAAACTGTTTTTT. The V gene is TRBV5-1, the J gene TRBJ1-4, with D possibly TRBD1 on 5 matching bases. The V end lost 0 bases, the J end lost 4 bases, and 7 bases lay between the germline ends. The V gene's germline CDR1 is SGHRS and CDR2 YFSETQ. The CDR3 spans 14 residues.

The V and J genes are TRBV28 and TRBJ1-1; D is ambiguous. The ends were cut back, 6 bases at V and 11 bases at J, with 16 bases in the middle. Per the germline V gene, CDR1 is MDHEN and CDR2 is SYDVKM. The CDR3 is 12 amino acids. CDR3 loop: CASRPNFPGAFF. CDR3 in DNA: TGTGCCAGCAGACCCAATTTTCCCGGGGCTTTCTTT. Complete variable domain (other parts from reference TRBV28 and TRBJ1-1): DVKVTQSSRYLVKRTGEKVFLECVQDMDHENMFWYRQDPGLGLRLIYFSYDVKMKEKGDIPEGYSVSREKKERFSLILESASTNQTSMYLCASRPNFPGAFFGQGTRLTVV.

The CDR3 sequence is CASSELGRLASTDTQYF. CDR3 sequence (DNA): TGTGCCAGCAGTGAATTGGGGAGACTAGCGAGTACAGATACGCAGTATTTT. The chain combines TRBV25-1 with TRBJ2-3; TRBD2 agrees at 8 bases. The CDR3 contains 17 residues. V trimming: 1 base; J trimming: 3 bases; junction bases outside the gene matches: 9. Germline V gene lookup returns CDR1 MGHDK and CDR2 SYGVNS.

The rearrangement joins TRBV11-2 to TRBJ1-4; 7 nucleotides match TRBD1. The CDR3 has 17 amino acids. Losses at the gene ends were 2 bases for V and 2 bases for J; bases not matched to a gene: 8. Germline V gene lookup returns CDR1 SGHAT and CDR2 FQNNGV. CDR3 sequence: CASSLFGGQLTNEKLFF. The DNA for the CDR3 is TGTGCCAGCAGCTTATTTGGGGGACAGCTGACTAATGAAAAACTGTTTTTT.

The chain employs TRBV28 and TRBJ2-7; the match to TRBD1 covers 7 bases. This CDR3 is built from 16 residues. V lost 7 bases and J lost 2; bases outside the gene matches: 14. Germline lookup yields CDR1 MDHEN and CDR2 SYDVKM. This CDR3 reads CASTSPPQTGTYEQYF. CDR3 in DNA: TGTGCCAGCACCTCCCCCCCCCAGACAGGGACCTACGAGCAGTACTTC.

This chain links TRBV9 with TRBJ1-3, with D uncertain. Looked up from germline, CDR1 is SGDLS and CDR2 is YYNGEE. V lost 3 bases and J lost 4, with 14 bases in between. This CDR3 contains 15 residues. CDR3 in amino acids: CASSANTARGNTIYF. DNA of the CDR3: TGTGCCAGCAGCGCCAACACCGCGCGGGGAAACACCATATATTTT.

This clone showed up just once. The chain has TRBV4-1 and TRBJ2-3; 12 bases are shared with TRBD2. In germline, CDR1 is MGHRA, CDR2 YSYEKL. V lost 1 base to trimming and J lost 4 bases; unmatched junction nucleotides: 0. The CDR3 totals 15 residues. CDR3 in DNA: TGCGCCAGCAGCCAAGGACTAGCGGGAGCAGATACGCAGTATTTT. It specifies CASSQGLAGADTQYF.

The chain links TRBV6-5 to TRBJ1-2; D gene unclear. Trimming took off 0 bases at V and 6 bases at J, with 14 bases between the two ends. There are 15 residues in the CDR3. Germline V CDR1 and CDR2: MNHEY, SVGAGI. The CDR3 sequence is CASSYSAKTSDGYTF. CDR3 in DNA: TGTGCCAGCAGTTACTCAGCTAAAACCTCCGATGGCTACACCTTC.